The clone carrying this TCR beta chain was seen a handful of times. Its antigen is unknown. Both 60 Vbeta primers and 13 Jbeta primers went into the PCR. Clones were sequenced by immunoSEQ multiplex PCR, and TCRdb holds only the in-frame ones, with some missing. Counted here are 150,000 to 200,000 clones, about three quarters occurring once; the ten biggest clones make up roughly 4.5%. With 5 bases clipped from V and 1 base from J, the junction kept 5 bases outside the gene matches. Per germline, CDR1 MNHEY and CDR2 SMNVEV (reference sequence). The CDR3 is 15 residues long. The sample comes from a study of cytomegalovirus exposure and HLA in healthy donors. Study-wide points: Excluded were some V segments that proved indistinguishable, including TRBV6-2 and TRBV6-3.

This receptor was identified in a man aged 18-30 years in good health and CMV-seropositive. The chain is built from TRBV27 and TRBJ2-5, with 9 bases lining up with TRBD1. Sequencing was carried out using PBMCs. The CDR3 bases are TGTGCCAGCAGTATTGGGACAGGGACCCAAGAGACCCAGTACTTC. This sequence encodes CASSIGTGTQETQYF.